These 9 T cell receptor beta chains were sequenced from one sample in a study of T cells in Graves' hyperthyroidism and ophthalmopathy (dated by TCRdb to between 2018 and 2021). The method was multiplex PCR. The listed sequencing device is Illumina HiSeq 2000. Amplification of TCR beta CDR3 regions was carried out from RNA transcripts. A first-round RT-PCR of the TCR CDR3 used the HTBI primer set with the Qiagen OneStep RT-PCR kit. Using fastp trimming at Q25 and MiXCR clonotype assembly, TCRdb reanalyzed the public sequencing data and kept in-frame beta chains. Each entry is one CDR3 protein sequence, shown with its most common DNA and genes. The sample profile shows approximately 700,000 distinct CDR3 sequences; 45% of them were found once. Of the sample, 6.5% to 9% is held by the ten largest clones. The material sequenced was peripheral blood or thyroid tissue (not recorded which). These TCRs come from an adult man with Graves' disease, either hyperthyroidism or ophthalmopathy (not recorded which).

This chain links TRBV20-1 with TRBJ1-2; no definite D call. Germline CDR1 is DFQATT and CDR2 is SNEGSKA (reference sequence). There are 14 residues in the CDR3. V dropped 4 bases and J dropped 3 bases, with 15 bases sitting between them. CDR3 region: CSATSAGGDYGYTF. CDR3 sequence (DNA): TGCAGTGCTACCTCGGCAGGCGGGGACTATGGCTACACCTTC.

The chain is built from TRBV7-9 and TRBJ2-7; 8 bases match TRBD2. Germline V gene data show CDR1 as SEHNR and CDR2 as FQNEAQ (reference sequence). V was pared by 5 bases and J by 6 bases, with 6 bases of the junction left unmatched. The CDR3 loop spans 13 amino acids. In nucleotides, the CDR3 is TGTGCCAGCAGCCAGGCCAGCGGGGGCGAGCAGTACTTC. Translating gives CASSQASGGEQYF.

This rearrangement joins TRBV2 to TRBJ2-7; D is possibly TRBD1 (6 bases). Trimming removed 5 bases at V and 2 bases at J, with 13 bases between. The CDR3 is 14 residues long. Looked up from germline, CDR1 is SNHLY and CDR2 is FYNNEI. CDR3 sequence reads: CASSLYRTAYEQYF. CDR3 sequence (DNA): TGTGCCAGCAGTTTATACCGGACAGCCTACGAGCAGTACTTC.

The DNA for the CDR3 is TGTGCCATCAGTGAGTCAAGACAGCCGAACACTGAAGCTTTCTTT. This codes for CAISESRQPNTEAFF. J is TRBJ1-1 and V is TRBV10-3, with D perhaps matching TRBD1 (5 bases). The CDR3 is made up of 15 amino acids. CDR1 and CDR2 from the germline V gene are ENHRY and SYGVKD. Trimming shortened V by 0 bases and J by 1 base, and 9 bases separated the two germline ends.

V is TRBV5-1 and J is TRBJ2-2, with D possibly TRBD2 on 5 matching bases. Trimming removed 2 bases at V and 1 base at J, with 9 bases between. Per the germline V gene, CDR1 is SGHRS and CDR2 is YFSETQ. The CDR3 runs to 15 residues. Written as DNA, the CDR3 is TGCGCCAGCAGCTTCTTAGCGATGAACACCGGGGAGCTGTTTTTT. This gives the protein CASSFLAMNTGELFF.

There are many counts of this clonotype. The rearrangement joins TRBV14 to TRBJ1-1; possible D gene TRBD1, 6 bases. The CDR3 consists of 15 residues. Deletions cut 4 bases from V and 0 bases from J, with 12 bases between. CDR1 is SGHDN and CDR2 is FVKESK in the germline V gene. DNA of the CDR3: TGTGCCAGCAGCCGAACAGGGACGTTGAACACTGAAGCTTTCTTT. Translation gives CASSRTGTLNTEAFF. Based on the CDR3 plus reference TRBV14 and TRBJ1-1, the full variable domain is EAGVTQFPSHSVIEKGQTVTLRCDPISGHDNLYWYRRVMGKEIKFLLHFVKESKQDESGMPNNRFLAERTGGTYSTLKVQPAELEDSGVYFCASSRTGTLNTEAFFGQGTRLTVV.

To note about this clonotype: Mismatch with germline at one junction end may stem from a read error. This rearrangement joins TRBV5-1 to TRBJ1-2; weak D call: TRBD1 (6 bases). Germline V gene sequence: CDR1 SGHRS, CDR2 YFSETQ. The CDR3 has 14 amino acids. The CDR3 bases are TGTGCCAGCAGCCTACCCAGGGGAAACTATGGCTACACCTTC. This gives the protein CASSLPRGNYGYTF.

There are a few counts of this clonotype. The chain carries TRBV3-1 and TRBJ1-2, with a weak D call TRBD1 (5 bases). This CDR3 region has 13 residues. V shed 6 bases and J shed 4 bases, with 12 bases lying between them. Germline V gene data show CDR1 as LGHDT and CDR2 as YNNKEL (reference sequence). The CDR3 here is CASSPGDLYGYTF. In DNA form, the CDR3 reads TGTGCCAGCAGTCCCGGGGACCTCTATGGCTACACCTTC.

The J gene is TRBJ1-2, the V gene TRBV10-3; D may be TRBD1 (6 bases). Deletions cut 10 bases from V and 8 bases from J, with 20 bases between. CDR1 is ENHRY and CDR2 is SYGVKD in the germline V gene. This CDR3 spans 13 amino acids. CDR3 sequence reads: CASSELGGEGYTF. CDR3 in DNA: TGTGCCAGCAGCGAGCTAGGGGGAGAGGGCTACACCTTC.